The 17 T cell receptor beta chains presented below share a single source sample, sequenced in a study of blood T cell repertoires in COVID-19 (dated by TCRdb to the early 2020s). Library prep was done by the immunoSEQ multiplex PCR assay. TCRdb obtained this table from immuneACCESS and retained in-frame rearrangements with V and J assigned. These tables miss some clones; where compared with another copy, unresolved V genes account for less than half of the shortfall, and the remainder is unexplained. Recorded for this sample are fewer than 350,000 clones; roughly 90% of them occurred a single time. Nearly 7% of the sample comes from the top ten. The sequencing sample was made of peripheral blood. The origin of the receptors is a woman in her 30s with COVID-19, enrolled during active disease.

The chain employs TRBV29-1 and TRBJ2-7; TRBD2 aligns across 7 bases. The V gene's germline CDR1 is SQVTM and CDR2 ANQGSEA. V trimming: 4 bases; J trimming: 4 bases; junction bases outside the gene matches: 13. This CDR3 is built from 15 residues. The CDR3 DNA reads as TGCAGCGTTGGGGTCGGGTCTAGCGGTTATTACGAGCAGTACTTC. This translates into CSVGVGSSGYYEQYF.

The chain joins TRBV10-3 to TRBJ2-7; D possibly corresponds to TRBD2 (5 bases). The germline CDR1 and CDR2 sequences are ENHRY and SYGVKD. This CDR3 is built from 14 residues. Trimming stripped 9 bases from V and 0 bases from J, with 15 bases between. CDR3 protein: CAISGEFSSYEQYF. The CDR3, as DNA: TGTGCCATTTCCGGGGAATTTAGCTCCTACGAGCAGTACTTC.

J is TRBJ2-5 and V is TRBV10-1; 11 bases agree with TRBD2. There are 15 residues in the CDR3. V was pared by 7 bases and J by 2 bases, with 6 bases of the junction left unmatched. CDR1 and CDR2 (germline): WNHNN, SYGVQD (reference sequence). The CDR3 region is CASKIAGGPQETQYF. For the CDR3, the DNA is TGCGCCAGCAAAATAGCGGGAGGGCCTCAAGAGACCCAGTACTTC.

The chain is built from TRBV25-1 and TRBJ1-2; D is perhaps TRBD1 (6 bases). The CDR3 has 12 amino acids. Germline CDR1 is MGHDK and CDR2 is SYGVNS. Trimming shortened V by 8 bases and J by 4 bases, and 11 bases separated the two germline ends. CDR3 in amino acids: CASRQAGYGYTF. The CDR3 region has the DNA TGTGCCAGCCGACAGGCAGGCTATGGCTACACCTTC.

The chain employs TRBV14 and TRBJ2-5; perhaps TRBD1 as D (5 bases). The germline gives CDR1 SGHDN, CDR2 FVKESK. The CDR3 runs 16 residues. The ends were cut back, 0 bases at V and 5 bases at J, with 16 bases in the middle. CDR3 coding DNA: TGTGCCAGCAGCCAAGATCAGGGCAGGTTGGATGAGACCCAGTACTTC. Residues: CASSQDQGRLDETQYF.

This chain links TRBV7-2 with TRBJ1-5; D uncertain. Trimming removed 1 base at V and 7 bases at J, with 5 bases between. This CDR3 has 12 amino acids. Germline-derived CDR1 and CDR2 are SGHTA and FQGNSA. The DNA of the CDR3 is TGTGCCAGCAGCTTAGGAGAGCAGCCCCAGCATTTT. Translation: CASSLGEQPQHF.

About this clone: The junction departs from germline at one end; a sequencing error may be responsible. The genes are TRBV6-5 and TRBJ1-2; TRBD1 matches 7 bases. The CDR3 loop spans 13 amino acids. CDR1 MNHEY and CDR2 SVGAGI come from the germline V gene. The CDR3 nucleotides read TGTGCGAGCAGGGGGACAATGCCGGGTGGCTACACCTTC. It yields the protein CASRGTMPGGYTF.

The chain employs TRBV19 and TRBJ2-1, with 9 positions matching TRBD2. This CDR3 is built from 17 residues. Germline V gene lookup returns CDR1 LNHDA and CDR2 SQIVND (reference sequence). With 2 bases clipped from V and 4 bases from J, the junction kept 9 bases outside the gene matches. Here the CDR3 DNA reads TGTGCCAGTAGTATAAGTGGCGGGAGGGCTTTATACAATGAGCAGTTCTTC. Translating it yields CASSISGGRALYNEQFF.

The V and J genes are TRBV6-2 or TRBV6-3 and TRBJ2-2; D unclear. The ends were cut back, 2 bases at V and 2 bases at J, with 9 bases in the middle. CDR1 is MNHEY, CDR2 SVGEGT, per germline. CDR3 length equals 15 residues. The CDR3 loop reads CASSYGTVNTGELFF. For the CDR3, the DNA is TGTGCCAGCAGTTACGGTACAGTCAACACCGGGGAGCTGTTTTTT.

In DNA, the CDR3 is TGTGCCAGCTATGGACGGGACACTTACACTGAAGCTTTCTTT. Encoded protein: CASYGRDTYTEAFF. This sequence joins TRBV28 and TRBJ1-1, with D tentatively TRBD1 (6 bases). Germline V gene data show CDR1 as MDHEN and CDR2 as SYDVKM. Between the trimmed V and J ends, which lost 8 bases and 3 bases, there was a span of 16 bases. CDR3 size: 14 residues.

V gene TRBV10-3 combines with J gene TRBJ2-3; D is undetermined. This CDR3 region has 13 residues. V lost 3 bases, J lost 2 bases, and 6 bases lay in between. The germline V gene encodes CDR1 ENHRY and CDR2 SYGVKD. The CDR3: CAISDQATDTQYF. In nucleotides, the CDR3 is TGTGCCATCAGTGACCAAGCCACAGATACGCAGTATTTT.

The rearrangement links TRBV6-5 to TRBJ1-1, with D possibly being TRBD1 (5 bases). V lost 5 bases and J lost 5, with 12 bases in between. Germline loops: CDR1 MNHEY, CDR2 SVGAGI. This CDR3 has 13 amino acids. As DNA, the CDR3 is TGTGCCAGCAGTACCCCGACAGTGACTGAAGCTTTCTTT. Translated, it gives CASSTPTVTEAFF.

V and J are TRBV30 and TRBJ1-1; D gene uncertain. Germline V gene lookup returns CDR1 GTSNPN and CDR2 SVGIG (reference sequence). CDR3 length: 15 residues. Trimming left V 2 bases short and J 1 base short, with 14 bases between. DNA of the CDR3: TGTGCCTGGAGTCCCCCGGTTATTGGGAACACTGAAGCTTTCTTT. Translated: CAWSPPVIGNTEAFF.

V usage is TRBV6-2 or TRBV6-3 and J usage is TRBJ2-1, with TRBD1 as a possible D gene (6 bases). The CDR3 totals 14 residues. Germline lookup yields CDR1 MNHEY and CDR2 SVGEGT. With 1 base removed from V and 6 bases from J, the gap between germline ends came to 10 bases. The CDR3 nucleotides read TGTGCCAGCAGTTACTTGGACAGAACCAATGAGCAGTTCTTC. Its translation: CASSYLDRTNEQFF.

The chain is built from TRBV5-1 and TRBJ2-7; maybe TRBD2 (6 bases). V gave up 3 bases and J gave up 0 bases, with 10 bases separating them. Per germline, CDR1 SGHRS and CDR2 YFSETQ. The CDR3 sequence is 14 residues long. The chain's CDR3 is CASSYLANSYEQYF. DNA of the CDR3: TGCGCCAGCAGCTATCTAGCGAACTCCTACGAGCAGTACTTC.

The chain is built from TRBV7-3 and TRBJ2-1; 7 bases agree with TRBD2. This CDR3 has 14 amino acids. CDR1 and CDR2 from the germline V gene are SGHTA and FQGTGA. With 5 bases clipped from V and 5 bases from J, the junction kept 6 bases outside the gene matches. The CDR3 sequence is CASSPPGGHNEQFF. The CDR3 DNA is TGTGCCAGCAGCCCCCCGGGGGGACACAATGAGCAGTTCTTC.

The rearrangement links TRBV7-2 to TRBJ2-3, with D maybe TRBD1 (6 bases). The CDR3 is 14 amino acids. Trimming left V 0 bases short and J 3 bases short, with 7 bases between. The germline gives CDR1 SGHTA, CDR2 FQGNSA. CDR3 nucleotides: TGTGCCAGCAGCTTAGCGGGGACAACAGATACGCAGTATTTT. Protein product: CASSLAGTTDTQYF.